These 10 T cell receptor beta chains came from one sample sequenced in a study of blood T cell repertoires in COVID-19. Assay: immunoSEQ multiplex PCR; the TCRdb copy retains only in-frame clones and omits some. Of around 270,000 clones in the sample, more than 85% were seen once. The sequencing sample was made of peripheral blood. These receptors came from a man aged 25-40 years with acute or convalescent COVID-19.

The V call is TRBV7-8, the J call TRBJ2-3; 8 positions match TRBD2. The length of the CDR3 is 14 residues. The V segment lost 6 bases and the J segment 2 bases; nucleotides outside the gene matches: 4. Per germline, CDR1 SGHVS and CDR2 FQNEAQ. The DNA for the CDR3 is TGTGCCAGCAGACTAGCGGCAATCACAGATACGCAGTATTTT. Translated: CASRLAAITDTQYF.

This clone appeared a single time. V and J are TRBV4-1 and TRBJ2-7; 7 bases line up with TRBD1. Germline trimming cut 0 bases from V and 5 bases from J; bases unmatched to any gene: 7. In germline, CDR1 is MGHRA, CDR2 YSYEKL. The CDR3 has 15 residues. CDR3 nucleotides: TGCGCCAGCAGCCAAGACGACAGGGCATGGAACGAGCAGTACTTC. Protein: CASSQDDRAWNEQYF.

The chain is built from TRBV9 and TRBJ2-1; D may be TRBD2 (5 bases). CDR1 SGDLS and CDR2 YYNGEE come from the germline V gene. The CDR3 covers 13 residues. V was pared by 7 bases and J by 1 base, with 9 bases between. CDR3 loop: CASGSASYNEQFF. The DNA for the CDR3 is TGTGCCAGCGGGAGTGCATCCTACAATGAGCAGTTCTTC. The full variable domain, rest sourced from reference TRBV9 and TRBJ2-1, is DSGVTQTPKHLITATGQRVTLRCSPRSGDLSVYWYQQSLDQGLQFLIQYYNGEERAKGNILERFSAQQFPDLHSELNLSSLELGDSALYFCASGSASYNEQFFGPGTRLTVL.

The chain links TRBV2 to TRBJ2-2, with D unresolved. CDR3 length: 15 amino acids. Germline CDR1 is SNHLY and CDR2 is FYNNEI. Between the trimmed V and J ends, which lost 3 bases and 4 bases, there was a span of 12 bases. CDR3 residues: CASSEGRNPTGELFF. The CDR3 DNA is TGTGCCAGCAGTGAGGGCAGGAACCCCACCGGGGAGCTGTTTTTT.

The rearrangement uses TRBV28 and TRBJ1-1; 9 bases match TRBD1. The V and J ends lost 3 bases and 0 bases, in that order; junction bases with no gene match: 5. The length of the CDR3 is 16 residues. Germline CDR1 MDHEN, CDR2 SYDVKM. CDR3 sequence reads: CASSLGDRALNTEAFF. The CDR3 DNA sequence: TGTGCCAGCAGTTTGGGGGACAGGGCTCTGAACACTGAAGCTTTCTTT.

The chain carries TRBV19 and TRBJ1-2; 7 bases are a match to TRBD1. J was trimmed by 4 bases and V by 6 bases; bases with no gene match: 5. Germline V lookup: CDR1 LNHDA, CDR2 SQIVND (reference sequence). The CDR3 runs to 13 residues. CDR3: CASRPGQPYGYTF. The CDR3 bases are TGTGCCAGTAGGCCGGGACAGCCCTATGGCTACACCTTC.

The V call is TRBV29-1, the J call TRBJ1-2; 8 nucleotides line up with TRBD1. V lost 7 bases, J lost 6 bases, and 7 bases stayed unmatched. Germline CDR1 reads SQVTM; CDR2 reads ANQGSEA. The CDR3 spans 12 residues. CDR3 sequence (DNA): TGCAGCGAGCGTGGGACAGGCGATGGCTACACCTTC. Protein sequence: CSERGTGDGYTF.

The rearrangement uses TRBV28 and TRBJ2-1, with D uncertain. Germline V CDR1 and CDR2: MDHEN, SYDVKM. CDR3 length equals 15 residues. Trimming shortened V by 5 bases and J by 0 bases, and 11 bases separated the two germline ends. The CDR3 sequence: CASSRLFSSYNEQFF. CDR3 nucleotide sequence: TGTGCCAGCAGTCGCCTCTTTAGCTCCTACAATGAGCAGTTCTTC. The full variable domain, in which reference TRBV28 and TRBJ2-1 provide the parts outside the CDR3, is DVKVTQSSRYLVKRTGEKVFLECVQDMDHENMFWYRQDPGLGLRLIYFSYDVKMKEKGDIPEGYSVSREKKERFSLILESASTNQTSMYLCASSRLFSSYNEQFFGPGTRLTVL.

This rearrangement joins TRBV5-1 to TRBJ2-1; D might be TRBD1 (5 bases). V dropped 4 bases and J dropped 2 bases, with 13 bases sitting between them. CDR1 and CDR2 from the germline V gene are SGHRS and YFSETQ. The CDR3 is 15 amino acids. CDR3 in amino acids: CASSTIDRTYNEQFF. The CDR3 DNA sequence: TGCGCCAGCAGCACTATCGACAGAACCTACAATGAGCAGTTCTTC. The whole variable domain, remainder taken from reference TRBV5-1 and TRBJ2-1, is KAGVTQTPRYLIKTRGQQVTLSCSPISGHRSVSWYQQTPGQGLQFLFEYFSETQRNKGNFPGRFSGRQFSNSRSEMNVSTLELGDSALYLCASSTIDRTYNEQFFGPGTRLTVL.

The CDR3 reads CAWSVGTENYEQYF. The CDR3 bases are TGTGCCTGGAGTGTCGGAACAGAAAACTACGAGCAGTACTTC. The V and J genes are TRBV30 and TRBJ2-7; D unclear. Trimming took off 0 bases at V and 3 bases at J, with 12 bases between the two ends. The CDR3 is 14 residues long. Germline CDR1 GTSNPN, CDR2 SVGIG (reference sequence).